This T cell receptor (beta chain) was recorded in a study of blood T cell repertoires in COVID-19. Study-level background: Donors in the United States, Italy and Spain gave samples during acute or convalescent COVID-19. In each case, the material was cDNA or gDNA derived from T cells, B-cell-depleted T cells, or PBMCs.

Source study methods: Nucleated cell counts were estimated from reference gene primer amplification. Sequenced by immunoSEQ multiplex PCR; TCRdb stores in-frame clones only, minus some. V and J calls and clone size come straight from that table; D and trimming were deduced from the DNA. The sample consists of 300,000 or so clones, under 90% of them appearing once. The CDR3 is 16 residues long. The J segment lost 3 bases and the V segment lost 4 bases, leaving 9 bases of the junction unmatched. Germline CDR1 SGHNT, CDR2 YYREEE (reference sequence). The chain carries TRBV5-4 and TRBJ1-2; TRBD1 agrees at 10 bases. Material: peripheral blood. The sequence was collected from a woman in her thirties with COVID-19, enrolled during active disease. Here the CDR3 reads CASSEAPGQGHYGYTF. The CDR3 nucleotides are TGTGCCAGCAGCGAGGCCCCGGGACAGGGGCACTATGGCTACACCTTC.